This T cell receptor beta chain was identified during a study of blood T cell repertoires in COVID-19. About the research overall: The study drew acute and convalescent COVID-19 samples from the United States, Italy and Spain. From T cells, B-cell-depleted T cells, or PBMCs came the material, which was cDNA or gDNA.

Trimming shortened V by 4 bases and J by 12 bases, and 13 bases separated the two germline ends. Germline lookup yields CDR1 MDHEN and CDR2 SYDVKM. The CDR3 runs to 12 residues. The repertoire was sequenced with immunoSEQ multiplex PCR; TCRdb's copy has only in-frame clones and lacks some. The sample records approximately 330,000 clones, approximately 90% being singletons. The sequenced sample was peripheral blood. The chain joins TRBV28 to TRBJ2-1; possible D gene TRBD2, 5 bases. The receptor comes from a woman aged 50 to 65 with active or convalescent COVID-19. The CDR3: CASSSPLGAQFF. Written as DNA, the CDR3 is TGTGCCAGCAGTTCCCCCCTGGGAGCGCAGTTCTTC.